This TCR beta chain is drawn from a study of blood T cell repertoires in COVID-19. Study-level background: Some COVID-19 samples were acute and others convalescent; all came from the United States, Italy and Spain. From T cells, B-cell-depleted T cells, or PBMCs came the material, which was cDNA or gDNA.

Original methodology: The authors estimated nucleated cell counts from reference gene primer amplification. Assay: immunoSEQ multiplex PCR; the TCRdb copy retains only in-frame clones and omits some. V and J calls and clone size are those listed in that table; D and trimming were worked out from the DNA. The sample comprises 85,000 to 100,000 clones, more than 80% of which are singletons, and 25% to 35% rests with the top ten. Per germline, CDR1 SGHTA and CDR2 FQGNSA. This CDR3 spans 15 amino acids. Trimming took 5 bases from V and 4 from J; bases not matched to a gene: 6. The receptor was isolated from a man aged 45 to 65 with active or convalescent COVID-19. The sample was peripheral blood. The chain recombines TRBV7-2 with TRBJ2-1, with 9 nucleotides matching TRBD2. Here the CDR3 reads CASSVAGGVYNEQFF. For the CDR3, the DNA is TGTGCCAGCAGCGTCGCGGGGGGGGTGTACAATGAGCAGTTCTTC.